The entry below describes one T cell receptor (beta chain). This entry comes from a study of T cells in Graves' hyperthyroidism and ophthalmopathy. Between the trimmed V and J ends, which lost 4 bases and 6 bases, there was a span of 26 bases. The germline V gene has CDR1 SGHDT and CDR2 YYEEEE. The CDR3 loop spans 18 amino acids. Amplification of TCR beta CDR3 regions used RNA as the template. With the HTBI primer set, the TCR CDR3 went through a first round of RT-PCR. Via MiXCR, TCRdb re-called the multiplex PCR reads, giving one row per CDR3 protein. The data show 100,000 to 130,000 distinct CDR3 sequences, about 16% seen once.

V gene TRBV5-6 combines with J gene TRBJ2-1, with a weak D call TRBD1 (6 bases). The material sequenced was blood. The TCR comes from a woman aged 45 to 65 with Graves' hyperthyroidism. Written as DNA, the CDR3 is TGTGCCAGCAGCCCAACGTTACTACAGGGTAATTGGTCCAATGAGCAGTTCTTC. Translated, it gives CASSPTLLQGNWSNEQFF.